The rows below give T cell receptor beta chains drawn from one sample of a study of Ad26.COV2.S vaccination and SARS-CoV-2 variants. The protocol was immunoSEQ multiplex PCR, while the TCRdb copy is restricted to in-frame clones and leaves out a portion. The sample includes approximately 500,000 clones, around 90% of them seen just once. This specimen was peripheral blood, taken in a trial of Ad26.COV2.S vaccine versus placebo. These receptors were collected from a person between 18 and 59 years old who received the Ad26.COV2.S COVID-19 vaccine or a placebo. The CDR3 runs from the conserved cysteine through the conserved F or W.

TRBV6-6	TRBJ1-1	CASSYQRLNTEAFF
TRBV2	TRBJ2-3	CARAASGRTDTQYF
TRBV7-8	TRBJ1-2	CASSPDANPGLKGYTF
TRBV3-1/TRBV3-2	TRBJ2-7	CASSHPGEGVEQYF
TRBV5-1	TRBJ1-4	CASSWRDRAHNEKLFF
TRBV30	TRBJ1-3	CAWSVRRAGNTIYF
TRBV24-1	TRBJ2-2	CATSDPIAGGTGELFF
TRBV9	TRBJ1-1	CASSVAVGYQYLNTEAFF
TRBV3-1/TRBV3-2	TRBJ1-1	CASSLQLGRRTNTEAFF
TRBV29-1	TRBJ2-3	CSVDVAGFDTQYF
TRBV30	TRBJ2-1	CAWSVGTGGNHEQFF
TRBV18	TRBJ2-1	CASSPSGEQFF
TRBV3-1/TRBV3-2	TRBJ2-1	CASSQEYSGRAFGSYNEQFF
TRBV5-1	TRBJ1-2	CASSLEGAYGYTF
TRBV5-4	TRBJ2-1	CASSLERAEQFF
TRBV12-3/TRBV12-4	TRBJ1-1	CASSLNRVTEAFF
TRBV11-2	TRBJ2-1	CASSLVKVEQFF
TRBV2	TRBJ1-2	CASRWDRAPEGYTF
TRBV9	TRBJ1-5	CASSASPQANQPQHF
TRBV6-1	TRBJ2-1	CASSAQTSPWAYNEQFF